Listed below are T cell receptor beta chains from one sample, sequenced in a study of PD-L1 blockade in urothelial cancer. Only in-frame clones appear in the TCRdb table, and some are missing; sequencing was by immunoSEQ multiplex PCR. The sample has 55,000 to 70,000 clones; almost 85% are singletons. The source was PBMCs, collected around atezolizumab (anti-PD-L1) treatment. The receptors here all came from a man in his 70s with urothelial cancer. CDR3s include the opening cysteine and the closing phenylalanine or tryptophan. A D gene is named only where the DNA matches it firmly. Expanded clones get a size class; other rows say once, few or many, or leave the size out.

j_gene,d_gene,v_gene,abundance,CDR3nt,CDR3aa
TRBJ2-5,TRBD1,TRBV5-6,-,TGTGCCAGCAGCACGGGACAGCAAGAGACCCAGTACTTC,CASSTGQQETQYF
TRBJ1-3,TRBD1,TRBV6-1,-,TGTGCCAGCCGGACAGGCCCTGGAAACACCATATATTTT,CASRTGPGNTIYF
TRBJ2-7,-,TRBV25-1,once,TGTGCCAGCAGTCCCGTCGACTACCCAGGCGAGCAGTACTTC,CASSPVDYPGEQYF
TRBJ1-2,-,TRBV18,few,TGTGCCAGCTCACCGGAAGGCTACAGGGATGGCTACACCTTC,CASSPEGYRDGYTF
TRBJ1-1,-,TRBV6-6,once,TGTGCCAGCAGCCCCATTGTCGGGAGCGGGGCTTTCTTT,CASSPIVGSGAFF
TRBJ1-4,TRBD1,TRBV11-2,-,TGTGCCAGCACACGACCCCGTGGACAGGGTTTTATGAATGAAAAACTGTTTTTT,CASTRPRGQGFMNEKLFF
TRBJ2-1,TRBD2,TRBV19,-,TGTGCCAGTGGTCTAGCGGGGAATGAGCAGTTCTTC,CASGLAGNEQFF
TRBJ2-1,TRBD2,TRBV18,-,TGTGCCAGCTCACCAGGGGTAGCGGGAGAGTGGGAGCAGTTCTTC,CASSPGVAGEWEQFF
TRBJ1-2,-,TRBV6-6,-,TGTGCCAGCAGCCCCGGGTTCGAGGGCTACACCTTC,CASSPGFEGYTF
TRBJ2-7,-,TRBV10-2,once,TGCGCCAGCATGAGGGCAGGGGAATCCTACGAGCAGTACTTC,CASMRAGESYEQYF
TRBJ2-5,-,TRBV30,-,TGTGCCTGGAGTGCTGGGCTGACAGAGACCCAGTACTTC,CAWSAGLTETQYF
TRBJ2-3,TRBD2,TRBV7-3,-,TGTGCCAGCAGCCCGAACCCCTCCGCGGGAGGACTGGATACGCAGTATTTT,CASSPNPSAGGLDTQYF
TRBJ2-7,-,TRBV5-4,once,TGTGCCAGCAGCTGGGGCGACTACGAGCAGTACTTC,CASSWGDYEQYF
TRBJ1-3,-,TRBV4-1,-,TGCGCCAGCAGCCAACCTTTCAGGGACTCTGGAAACACCATATATTTT,CASSQPFRDSGNTIYF
TRBJ1-3,-,TRBV5-1,-,TGCGCCAGCAGCTTTCAAATTTCGGGGAGCTCTGGAAACACCATATATTTT,CASSFQISGSSGNTIYF
TRBJ1-2,-,TRBV7-9,-,TGTGCCAGCAGTGGGGCCTGGGGCTACACCTTC,CASSGAWGYTF
TRBJ2-3,TRBD2,TRBV6-5,-,TGTGCCAGCAGTCGTATAGCGGGAGAAATGGATACGCAGTATTTT,CASSRIAGEMDTQYF
TRBJ2-1,TRBD2,TRBV11-3,-,TGTGCCAGCAGCTTAGGGCTAGCGGGAGGCAATGAGCAGTTCTTC,CASSLGLAGGNEQFF
TRBJ2-2,-,TRBV5-1,-,TGCGCCAGCAGCTTGGACGGGACTTCCACCGGGGAGCTGTTTTTT,CASSLDGTSTGELFF
TRBJ1-5,TRBD1,TRBV12-5,-,TGTGCTAGTGGTTCCCCGGACAGGGATAGTCAGCCCCAGCATTTT,CASGSPDRDSQPQHF
TRBJ2-1,TRBD2,TRBV5-1,-,TGCGCCAGCAGCTCTTTAGCGGGAAGAATAAATGAGCAGTTCTTC,CASSSLAGRINEQFF
TRBJ1-1,TRBD1,TRBV6-1,few,TGTGCCAGCAGTCAGGGGGCGTTTGAAGCTTTCTTT,CASSQGAFEAFF
TRBJ2-3,-,TRBV19,-,TGTGCCAGTAGTATAGGGGCTAGCACAGATACGCAGTATTTT,CASSIGASTDTQYF
TRBJ2-3,-,TRBV10-1,-,TGCGCCAGCAGTGAGTCGGCGGCCTACACAGATACGCAGTATTTT,CASSESAAYTDTQYF
TRBJ2-7,TRBD1,TRBV5-6,few,TGTGCCAGCAGCGGAATGACAGGGGCAGATGTCAACGAGCAGTACTTC,CASSGMTGADVNEQYF